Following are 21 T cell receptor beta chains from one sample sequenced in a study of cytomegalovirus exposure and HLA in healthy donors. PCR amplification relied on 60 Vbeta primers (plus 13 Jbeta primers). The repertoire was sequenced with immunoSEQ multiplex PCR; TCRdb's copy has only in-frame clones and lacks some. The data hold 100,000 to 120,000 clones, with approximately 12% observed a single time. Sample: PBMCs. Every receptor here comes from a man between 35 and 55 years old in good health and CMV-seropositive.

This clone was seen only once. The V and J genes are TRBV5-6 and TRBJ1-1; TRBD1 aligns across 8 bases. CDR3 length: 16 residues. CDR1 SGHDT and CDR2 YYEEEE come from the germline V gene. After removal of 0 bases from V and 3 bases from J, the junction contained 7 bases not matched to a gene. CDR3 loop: CASSLERTGRDTEAFF. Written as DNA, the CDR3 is TGTGCCAGCAGCTTGGAGCGGACAGGGAGGGACACTGAAGCTTTCTTT. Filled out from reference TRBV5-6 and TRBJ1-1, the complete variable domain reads DAGVTQSPTHLIKTRGQQVTLRCSPKSGHDTVSWYQQALGQGPQFIFQYYEEEERQRGNFPDRFSGHQFPNYSSELNVNALLLGDSALYLCASSLERTGRDTEAFFGQGTRLTVV.

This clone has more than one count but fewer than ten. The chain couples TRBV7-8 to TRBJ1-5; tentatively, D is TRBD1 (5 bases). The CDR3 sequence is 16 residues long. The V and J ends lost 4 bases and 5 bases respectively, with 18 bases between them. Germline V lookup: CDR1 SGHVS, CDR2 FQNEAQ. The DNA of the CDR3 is TGTGCCAGCAGCTCCGACGGGGGTCTGAGTGATCAGCCCCAGCATTTT. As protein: CASSSDGGLSDQPQHF.

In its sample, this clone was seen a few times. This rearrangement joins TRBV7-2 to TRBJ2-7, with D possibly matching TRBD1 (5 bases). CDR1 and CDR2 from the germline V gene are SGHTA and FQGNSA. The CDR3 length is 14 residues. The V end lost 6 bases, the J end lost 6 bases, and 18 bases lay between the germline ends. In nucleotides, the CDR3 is TGTGCCAGCAGTCTTAAGGCGACAGCTGGCGAGCAGTACTTC. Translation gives CASSLKATAGEQYF.

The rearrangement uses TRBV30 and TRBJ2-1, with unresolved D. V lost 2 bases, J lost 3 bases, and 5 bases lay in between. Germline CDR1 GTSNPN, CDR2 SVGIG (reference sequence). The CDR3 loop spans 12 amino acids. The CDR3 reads CAWSFSYNEQFF. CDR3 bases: TGTGCCTGGAGTTTTAGCTACAATGAGCAGTTCTTC.

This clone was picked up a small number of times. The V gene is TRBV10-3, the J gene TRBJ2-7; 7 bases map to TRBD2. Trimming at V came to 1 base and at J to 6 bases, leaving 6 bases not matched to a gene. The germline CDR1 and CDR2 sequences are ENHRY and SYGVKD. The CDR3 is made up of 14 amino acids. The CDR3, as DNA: TGTGCCATCAGTGAGTTAGCGGGCGTTAGCGAGCAGTACTTC. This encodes CAISELAGVSEQYF.

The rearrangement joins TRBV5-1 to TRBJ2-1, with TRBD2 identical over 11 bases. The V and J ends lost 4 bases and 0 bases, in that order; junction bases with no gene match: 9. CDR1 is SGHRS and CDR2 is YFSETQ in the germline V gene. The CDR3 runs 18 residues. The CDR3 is CASSLGTSGKSSYNEQFF. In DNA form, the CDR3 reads TGCGCCAGCAGCCTCGGGACTAGCGGTAAAAGCTCCTACAATGAGCAGTTCTTC.

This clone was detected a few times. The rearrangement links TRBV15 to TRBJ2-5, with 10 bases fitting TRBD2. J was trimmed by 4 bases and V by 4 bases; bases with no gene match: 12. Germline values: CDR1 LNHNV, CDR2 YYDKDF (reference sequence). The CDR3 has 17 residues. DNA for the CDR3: TGTGCCACCAGCACTACCCGGGCTAGCGGGAGTCTAGAGACCCAGTACTTC. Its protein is CATSTTRASGSLETQYF.

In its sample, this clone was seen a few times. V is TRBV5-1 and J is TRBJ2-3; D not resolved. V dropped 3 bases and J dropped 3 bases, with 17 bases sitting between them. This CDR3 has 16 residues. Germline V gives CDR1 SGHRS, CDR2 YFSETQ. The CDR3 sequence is CASSSNLPLGTDTQYF. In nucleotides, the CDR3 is TGCGCCAGCAGCTCCAACCTACCTCTCGGGACAGATACGCAGTATTTT.

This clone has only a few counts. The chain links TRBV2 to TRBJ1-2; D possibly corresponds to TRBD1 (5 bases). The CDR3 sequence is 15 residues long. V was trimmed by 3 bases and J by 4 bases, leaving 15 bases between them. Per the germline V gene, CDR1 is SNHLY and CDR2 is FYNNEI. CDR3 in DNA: TGTGCCAGCAGTGAGCTGGGGGGTGGCCCCTATGGCTACACCTTC. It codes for CASSELGGGPYGYTF.

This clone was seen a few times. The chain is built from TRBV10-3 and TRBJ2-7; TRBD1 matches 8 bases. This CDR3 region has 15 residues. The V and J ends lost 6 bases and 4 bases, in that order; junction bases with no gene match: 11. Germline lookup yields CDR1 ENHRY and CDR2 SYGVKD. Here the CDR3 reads CAIRGLGTGSYEQYF. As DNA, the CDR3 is TGTGCCATCAGGGGCCTTGGGACAGGCTCTTACGAGCAGTACTTC.

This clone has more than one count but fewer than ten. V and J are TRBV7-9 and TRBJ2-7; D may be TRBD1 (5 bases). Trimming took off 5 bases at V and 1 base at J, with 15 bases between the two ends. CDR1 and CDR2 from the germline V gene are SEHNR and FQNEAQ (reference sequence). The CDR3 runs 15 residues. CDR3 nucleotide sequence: TGTGCCAGCAGCCCATCTCAGGGAACGTCCTACGAGCAGTACTTC. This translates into CASSPSQGTSYEQYF. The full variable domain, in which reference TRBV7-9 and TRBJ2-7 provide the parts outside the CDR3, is DTGVSQNPRHKITKRGQNVTFRCDPISEHNRLYWYRQTLGQGPEFLTYFQNEAQLEKSRLLSDRFSAERPKGSFSTLEIQRTEQGDSAMYLCASSPSQGTSYEQYFGPGTRLTVT.

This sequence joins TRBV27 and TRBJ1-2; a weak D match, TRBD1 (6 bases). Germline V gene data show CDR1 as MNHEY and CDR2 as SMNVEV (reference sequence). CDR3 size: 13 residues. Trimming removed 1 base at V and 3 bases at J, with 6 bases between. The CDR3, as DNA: TGTGCCAGCAGTTTATACAGGGACTATGGCTACACCTTC. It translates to CASSLYRDYGYTF.

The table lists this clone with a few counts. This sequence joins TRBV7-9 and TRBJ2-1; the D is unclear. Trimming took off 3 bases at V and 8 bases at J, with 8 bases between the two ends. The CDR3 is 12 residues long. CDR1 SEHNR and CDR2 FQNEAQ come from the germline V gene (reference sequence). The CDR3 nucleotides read TGTGCCAGCAGCTTCGTCGGTTATGAGCAGTTCTTC. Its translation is CASSFVGYEQFF.

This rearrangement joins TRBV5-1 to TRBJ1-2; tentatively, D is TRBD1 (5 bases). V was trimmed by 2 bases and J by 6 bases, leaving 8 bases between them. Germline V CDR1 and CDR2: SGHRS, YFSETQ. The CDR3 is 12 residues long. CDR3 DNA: TGCGCCAGCAGCTTTCTAGGGGATGGCTACACCTTC. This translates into CASSFLGDGYTF.

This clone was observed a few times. CDR3 in amino acids: CASRGLADRYTGELFF. The DNA of the CDR3 is TGTGCCAGCCGGGGACTAGCGGACAGGTACACCGGGGAGCTGTTTTTT. V and J are TRBV27 and TRBJ2-2; 11 bases line up with TRBD2. V dropped 8 bases and J dropped 3; count of bases not matched to a gene: 8. CDR1 MNHEY and CDR2 SMNVEV come from the germline V gene (reference sequence). The CDR3 consists of 16 residues.

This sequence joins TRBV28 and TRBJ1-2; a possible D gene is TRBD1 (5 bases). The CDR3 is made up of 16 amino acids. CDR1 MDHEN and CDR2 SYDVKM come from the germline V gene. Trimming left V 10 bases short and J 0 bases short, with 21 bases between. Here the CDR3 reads CATKGVPRRSNYGYTF. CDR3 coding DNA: TGTGCCACAAAAGGGGTCCCCCGGAGATCTAACTATGGCTACACCTTC.

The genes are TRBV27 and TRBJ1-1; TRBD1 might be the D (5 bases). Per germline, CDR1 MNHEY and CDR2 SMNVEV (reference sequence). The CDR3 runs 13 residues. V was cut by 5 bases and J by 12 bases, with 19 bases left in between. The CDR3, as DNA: TGTGCCAGCAGTCGGAGACAGCCTGGATCTACTTTCTTT. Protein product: CASSRRQPGSTFF.

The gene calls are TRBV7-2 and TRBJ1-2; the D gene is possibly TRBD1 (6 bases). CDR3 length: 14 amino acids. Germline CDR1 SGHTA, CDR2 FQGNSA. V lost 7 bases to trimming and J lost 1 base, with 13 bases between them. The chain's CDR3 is CASTGQSFNYGYTF. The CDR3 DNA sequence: TGTGCCAGCACCGGACAGTCGTTTAACTATGGCTACACCTTC.

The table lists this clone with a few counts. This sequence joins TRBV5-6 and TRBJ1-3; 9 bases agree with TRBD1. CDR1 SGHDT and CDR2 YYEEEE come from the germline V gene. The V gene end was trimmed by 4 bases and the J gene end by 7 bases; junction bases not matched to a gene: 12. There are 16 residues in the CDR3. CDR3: CASSKGQGFSRNTIYF. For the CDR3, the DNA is TGTGCCAGCAGCAAGGGACAGGGATTCTCTCGGAACACCATATATTTT.

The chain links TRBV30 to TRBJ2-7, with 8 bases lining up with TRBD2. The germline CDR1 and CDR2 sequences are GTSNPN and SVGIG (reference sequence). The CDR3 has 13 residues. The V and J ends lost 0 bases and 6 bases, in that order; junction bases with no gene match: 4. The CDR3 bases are TGTGCCTGGAGTGTAGCGGGAGACGGCGAGCAGTACTTC. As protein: CAWSVAGDGEQYF.

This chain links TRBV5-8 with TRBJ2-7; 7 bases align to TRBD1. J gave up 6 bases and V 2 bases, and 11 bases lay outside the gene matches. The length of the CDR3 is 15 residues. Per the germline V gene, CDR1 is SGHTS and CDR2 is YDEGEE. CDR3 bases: TGTGCCAGCAGCTTCTTACAGGGGTCGGTTGGCGAGCAGTACTTC. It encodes CASSFLQGSVGEQYF.